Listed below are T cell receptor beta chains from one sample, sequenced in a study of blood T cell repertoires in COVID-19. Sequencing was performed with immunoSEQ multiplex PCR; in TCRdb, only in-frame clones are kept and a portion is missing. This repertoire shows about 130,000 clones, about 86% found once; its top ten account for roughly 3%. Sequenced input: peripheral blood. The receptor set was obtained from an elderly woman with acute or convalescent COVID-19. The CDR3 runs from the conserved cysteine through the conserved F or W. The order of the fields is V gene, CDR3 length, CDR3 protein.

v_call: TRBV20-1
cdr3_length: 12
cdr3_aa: CSASTGVGGYTF

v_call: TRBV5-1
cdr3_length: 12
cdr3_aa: CARGARPYGYTF

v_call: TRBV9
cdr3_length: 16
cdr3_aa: CASGRTGGLGNTEAFF

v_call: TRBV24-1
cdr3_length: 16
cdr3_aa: CATSDLGGGQGYEQYF

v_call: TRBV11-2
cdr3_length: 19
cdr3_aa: CASSLLGQAGNPAKNIQYF

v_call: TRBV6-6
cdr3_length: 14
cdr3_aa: CASSYGRLNTEAFF

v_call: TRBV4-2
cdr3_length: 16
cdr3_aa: CASSQWGGVDDNEQFF

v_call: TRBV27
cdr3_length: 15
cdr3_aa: CASSFGTGSYNEQFF

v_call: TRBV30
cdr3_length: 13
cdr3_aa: CASGETYNSPLHF

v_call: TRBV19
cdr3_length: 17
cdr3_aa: CASSLLFRSSSTDTQYF

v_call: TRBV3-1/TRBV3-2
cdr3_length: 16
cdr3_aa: CASTPTGERGGETQYF

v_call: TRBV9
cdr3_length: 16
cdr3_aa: CASSAESGVGGEKLFF

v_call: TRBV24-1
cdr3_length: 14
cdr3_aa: CATSDPGTANEQFF

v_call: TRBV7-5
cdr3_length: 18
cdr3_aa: CARSLGGGGGATNEKLFF

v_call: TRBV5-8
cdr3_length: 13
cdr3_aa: CASSPYDRGGQYF

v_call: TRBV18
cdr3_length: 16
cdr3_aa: CASSPAGGRYNSPLHF

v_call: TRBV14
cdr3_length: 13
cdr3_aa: CASSPGPGETQYF

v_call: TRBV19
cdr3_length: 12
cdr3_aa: CASSIAGGEAFF

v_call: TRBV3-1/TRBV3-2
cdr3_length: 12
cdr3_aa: CASSQGRQPQHF

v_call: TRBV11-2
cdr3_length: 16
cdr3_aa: CASSLDRGLSNYGYTF

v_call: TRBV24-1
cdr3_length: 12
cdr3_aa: CAHRDRNQPQHF

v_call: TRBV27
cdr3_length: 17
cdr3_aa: CASSSRSGGANTGELFF

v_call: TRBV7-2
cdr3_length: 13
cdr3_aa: CASSLSTSGGGNF

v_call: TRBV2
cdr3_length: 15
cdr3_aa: CASRYDRELATEAFF

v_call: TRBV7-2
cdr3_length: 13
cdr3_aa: CASSLNRGYGYTF

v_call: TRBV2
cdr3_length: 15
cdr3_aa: CASRADRGGYNEQFF

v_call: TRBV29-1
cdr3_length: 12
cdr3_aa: CSVARGDYGYTF

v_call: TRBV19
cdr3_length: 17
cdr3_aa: CASSIDIERGSTDTQYF

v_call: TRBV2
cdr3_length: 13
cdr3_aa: CASSNRTGREAFF

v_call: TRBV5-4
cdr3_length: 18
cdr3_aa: CASNPLGGGGAVNTEAFF

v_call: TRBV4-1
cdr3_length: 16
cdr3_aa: CASSQGRARGNSPLHF

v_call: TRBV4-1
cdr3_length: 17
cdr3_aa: CASSQTPSPFSYNEQFF

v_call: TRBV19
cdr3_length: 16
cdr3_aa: CASSIDSRPEKNIQYF

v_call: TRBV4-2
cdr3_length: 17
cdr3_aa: CASSHVFRGNSGNTIYF

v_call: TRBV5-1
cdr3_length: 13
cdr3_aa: CASSFREPYGYTF

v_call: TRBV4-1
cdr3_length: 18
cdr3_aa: CASSQSWTSGGSYNEQFF

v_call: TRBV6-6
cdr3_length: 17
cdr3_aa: CASSPSTVGGGNYGYTF

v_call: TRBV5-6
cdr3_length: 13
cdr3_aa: CASSLLGEVVAFF

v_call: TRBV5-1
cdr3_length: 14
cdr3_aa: CASSLEGGRRGYTF

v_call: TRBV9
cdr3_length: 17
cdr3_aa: CASSPPADGGGWNEQFF

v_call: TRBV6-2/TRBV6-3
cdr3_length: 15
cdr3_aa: CASSYNSPVVNEQFF

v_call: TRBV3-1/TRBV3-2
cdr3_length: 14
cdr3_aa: CASSQDRVDQPQHF

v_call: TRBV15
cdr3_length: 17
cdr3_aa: CATSRDSGRGRRNEQFF

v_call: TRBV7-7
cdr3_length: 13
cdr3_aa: CASSVDLNQPQHF

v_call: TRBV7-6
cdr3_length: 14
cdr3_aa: CASSPGRPGTEAFF

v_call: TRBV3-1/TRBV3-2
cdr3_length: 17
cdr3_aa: CASSLQATTSSGNTIYF

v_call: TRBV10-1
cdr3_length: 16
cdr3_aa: CASSSGQGMRNEKLFF

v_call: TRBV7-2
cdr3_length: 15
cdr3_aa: CASSSTGTGGLVAFF

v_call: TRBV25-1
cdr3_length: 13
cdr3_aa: CASGSGARTEAFF

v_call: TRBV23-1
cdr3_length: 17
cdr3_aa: CASSPPGGGPVVETQYF

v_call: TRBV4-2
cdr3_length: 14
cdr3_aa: CASSQDLSYTEAFF

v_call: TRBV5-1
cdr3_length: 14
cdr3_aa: CASSFGLYTDTQYF

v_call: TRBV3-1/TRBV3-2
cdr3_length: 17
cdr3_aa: CASSQGLAGGRAGELFF